These T cell receptor beta chains were read from a single sample in a study of blood T cell repertoires in COVID-19. Repertoires were generated with immunoSEQ multiplex PCR, while TCRdb's copy carries only in-frame clones and drops some. Counted here are approximately 240,000 clones, around nine tenths occurring once; the ten biggest clones make up around 1.8%. The sequenced sample consisted of PBMCs or T cells enriched from blood (not recorded which). These receptor sequences come from a woman in her late teens or twenties who had recovered from COVID-19. The CDR3 runs from the conserved cysteine through the conserved F or W. A D gene is named only where the DNA matches it firmly. Some rows have no size entry. The others give once, few or many, or a class for an expanded clone.

V	size	D	J	DNA	CDR3
TRBV5-1	-	TRBD1	TRBJ2-7	TGCGCCAGCAGGCAGGGGGACAGGGGCTACGAGCAGTACTTC	CASRQGDRGYEQYF
TRBV7-3	-	-	TRBJ1-1	TGTGCCAGCAGCCCAAGACAGGCAACTGAAGCTTTCTTT	CASSPRQATEAFF
TRBV27	-	-	TRBJ1-2	TGTGCCAGCAGTGTACGGCCGGGAACCATTAACTATGGCTACACCTTC	CASSVRPGTINYGYTF
TRBV2	-	-	TRBJ2-3	TGTGCCAGCAGTCCGACTGTCAGCACAGATACGCAGTATTTT	CASSPTVSTDTQYF
TRBV11-3	-	-	TRBJ1-2	TGTGCCAGCAGCTTAGGGGCAGCCCTGTATGGCTACACCTTC	CASSLGAALYGYTF
TRBV27	-	-	TRBJ1-5	TGTGCCAGCAGCTCGGTTCCTCCCAGGGGCGATCAGCCCCAGCATTTT	CASSSVPPRGDQPQHF
TRBV19	-	-	TRBJ1-2	TGTGCCAGTAGTAAGGATAGGGGCAGCCCCGGGGGCTACACCTTC	CASSKDRGSPGGYTF
TRBV7-9	-	TRBD1	TRBJ1-1	TGTGCCAGCAGCTTACCCCAGGACAGGGGTCCCACTGAAGCTTTCTTT	CASSLPQDRGPTEAFF
TRBV5-1	-	TRBD1	TRBJ2-5	TGCGCCAGCACCCGGGACAGGGGAGTCGAAGAGACCCAGTACTTC	CASTRDRGVEETQYF
TRBV7-6	-	TRBD2	TRBJ2-2	TGTGCCAGCAGCCATGGGCCACAGCGGGGGTTAAGGAGGGAGCTGTTTTTT	CASSHGPQRGLRRELFF
TRBV4-1	-	TRBD1	TRBJ1-4	TGCGCCAGCAGCCAGTCACTTATGCAAGGACAGGAATTTTTT	CASSQSLMQGQEFF
TRBV6-5	-	TRBD1	TRBJ2-1	TGTGCCAGCAGTTACGGGACAGATAACAATGAGCAGTTCTTC	CASSYGTDNNEQFF
TRBV7-8	-	-	TRBJ2-5	TGTGCCAGCAGCTCGCTCGAGGGGGTAATAGAGACCCAGTACTTC	CASSSLEGVIETQYF
TRBV7-3	-	TRBD2	TRBJ2-2	TGTGCCAGCAGCCATTCTTCGACTAGCGGGAGGAACGGGGAGCTGTTTTTT	CASSHSSTSGRNGELFF
TRBV7-9	-	TRBD1	TRBJ1-1	TGTGCCAGCAGCGGACAGGTTACCACCACTGAAGCTTTCTTT	CASSGQVTTTEAFF
TRBV7-3	few	TRBD2	TRBJ2-3	TGTGCCAGCAGCTTAGGGCTAGCGGGGAGCACAGATACGCAGTATTTT	CASSLGLAGSTDTQYF
TRBV5-4	once	TRBD1	TRBJ2-1	TGTGCCAGCAGCTCCCGGGACAGGGCCAATGAGCAGTTCTTC	CASSSRDRANEQFF
TRBV7-9	once	TRBD1	TRBJ1-6	TGTGCCAGCAGCGTGACAGGGAATTCACCCCTCCACTTT	CASSVTGNSPLHF
TRBV10-3	-	-	TRBJ2-1	TGTGCCATCAGTGAGTCGCGGGGCGCTAGCAATGAGCAGTTCTTC	CAISESRGASNEQFF
TRBV7-2	-	-	TRBJ1-5	TGTGCCAGCAGCTTATTGGACCCGCGGGTTAATCAGCCCCAGCATTTT	CASSLLDPRVNQPQHF
TRBV13	-	TRBD1	TRBJ2-1	TGTGCCAGCAGACGGGACAGGGACAATGAGCAGTTCTTC	CASRRDRDNEQFF
TRBV19	-	TRBD2	TRBJ2-1	TGTGCCAGTAGGAATAGCGGGGGCAATGAGCAGTTCTTC	CASRNSGGNEQFF
TRBV28	-	-	TRBJ1-1	TGTGCCAGCAGTCCTAGCCCTGGGGATGGCACTGAAGCTTTCTTT	CASSPSPGDGTEAFF
TRBV10-3	-	-	TRBJ1-5	TGTGCCGCCCGTCAAGGGGGGGGTCAGCCCCAGCATTTT	CAARQGGGQPQHF
TRBV10-3	-	-	TRBJ1-5	TGTGCCATCAGCCGGGATCCCAATAGCAATCAGCCCCAGCATTTT	CAISRDPNSNQPQHF
TRBV4-1	-	-	TRBJ1-2	TGCGCCAGCAGCCTACAAATACAGGGTTCCTATGGCTACACCTTC	CASSLQIQGSYGYTF
TRBV5-1	-	-	TRBJ1-1	TGCGCCAGCAGCTTGAACATGAACACTGAAGCTTTCTTT	CASSLNMNTEAFF
TRBV19	-	-	TRBJ2-2	TGTGCCAGTAGCTCGGACTCTCTCACCACCGGGGAGCTGTTTTTT	CASSSDSLTTGELFF
TRBV7-9	-	-	TRBJ1-3	TGTGCCACGATTGGCGGCAGAGCCTCTGGAAACACCATATATTTT	CATIGGRASGNTIYF
TRBV10-1	-	-	TRBJ2-1	TGCGCCAGCAGTGAGTCGCCGGTCTCCAATGAGCAGTTCTTC	CASSESPVSNEQFF
TRBV9	-	TRBD2	TRBJ2-1	TGTGCCAGCAGCGTCGGACCTAGCGGGAGCTTCTACAATGAGCAGTTCTTC	CASSVGPSGSFYNEQFF
TRBV25-1	-	TRBD1	TRBJ1-2	TGTGCCAGCAGTGCTTATGACAGGGCCTTCTACACCTTC	CASSAYDRAFYTF
TRBV18	-	-	TRBJ2-1	TGTGCCAGCTCACCACAGAGGCCAGGCGTAGCGGTTGGTTCCTACAATGAGCAGTTCTTC	CASSPQRPGVAVGSYNEQFF
TRBV11-2	-	-	TRBJ2-3	TGTGCCAGCAGCCGACGGGGGGCGCACACAGATACGCAGTATTTT	CASSRRGAHTDTQYF
TRBV6-5	-	-	TRBJ1-2	TGTGCCAGCAATGGGGGCATCGGGCACTATGGCTACACCTTC	CASNGGIGHYGYTF
TRBV28	-	-	TRBJ2-2	TGTGCCAGCAGTTTTCCTCACACCGGGGAGCTGTTTTTT	CASSFPHTGELFF